Given below is one T cell receptor beta chain in context. The target antigen is unknown. Sequencing was performed with immunoSEQ multiplex PCR; in TCRdb, only in-frame clones are kept and a portion is missing. The sample holds over 2 million clones; about 95% are singletons and the top ten take 0.85% to 1.2%. This sample is drawn from a study of shared clonotypes between healthy human individuals. General study results and limits: A few donors had 4% to 5% of their naive CD4 clonotypes in common.

In the naive CD8 group, cells lacked CD45RO and were positively selected for CCR7, so terminally differentiated effector memory CD45RA+ cells were left out. Among the donors, all were Caucasian adults who lived in Nashville, Tennessee. After removal of 4 bases from V and 4 bases from J, the junction contained 7 bases not matched to a gene. Looked up from germline, CDR1 is PRHDT and CDR2 is FYEKMQ (reference sequence). The CDR3 runs to 16 residues. Sequenced input: naive CD8+ T cells sorted from blood. This TCR was sampled from a man younger than 35 in good health. The V gene is TRBV13, the J gene TRBJ2-1; 10 bases are shared with TRBD2. The CDR3 region is CASSSLAGVAYNEQFF. For the CDR3, the DNA is TGTGCCAGCAGCTCCCTAGCGGGAGTCGCGTACAATGAGCAGTTCTTC.